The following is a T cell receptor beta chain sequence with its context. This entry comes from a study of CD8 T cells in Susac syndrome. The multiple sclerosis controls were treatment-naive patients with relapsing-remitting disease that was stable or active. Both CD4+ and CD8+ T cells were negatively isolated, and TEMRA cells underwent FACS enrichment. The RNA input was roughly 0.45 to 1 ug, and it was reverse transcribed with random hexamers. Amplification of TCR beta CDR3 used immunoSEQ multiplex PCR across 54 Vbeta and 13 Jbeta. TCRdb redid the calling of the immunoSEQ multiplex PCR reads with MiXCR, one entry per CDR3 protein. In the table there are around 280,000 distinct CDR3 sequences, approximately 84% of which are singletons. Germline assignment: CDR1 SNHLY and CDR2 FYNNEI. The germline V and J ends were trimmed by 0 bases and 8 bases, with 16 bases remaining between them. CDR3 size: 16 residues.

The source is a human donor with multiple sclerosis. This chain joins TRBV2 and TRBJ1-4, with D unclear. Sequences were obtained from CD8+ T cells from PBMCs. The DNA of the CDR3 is TGTGCCAGCAGTGAAGCACCCCGGTCGTCCGGGGAAAAACTGTTTTTT. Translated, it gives CASSEAPRSSGEKLFF.